Listed below are T cell receptor beta chains from one sample, sequenced in a study of T-cell reconstitution after alpha-beta-depleted transplantation in children. One entry per CDR3 protein results from TCRdb running MiXCR on the PCR reads. The table shows some 490,000 distinct CDR3 sequences, with 12% occurring only once. The sequenced sample was PBMCs from the stem cell graft donor, obtained from the stem cell graft. All receptors derive from a human donor who donated a stem cell graft to a child with combined immunodeficiency. The CDR3 runs from the conserved cysteine through the conserved F or W. A D gene is named only where the DNA matches it firmly. The size entry is marked missing in some rows and otherwise reads once, few, many or a size class.

>.|13|few|TRBV7-2|TRBJ2-7
CASGIADFYEQYF
TGTGCCAGCGGAATAGCGGATTTCTACGAGCAGTACTTC
>.|13|few|TRBV9|TRBJ2-1
CASSPRAFSEQFF
TGTGCCAGCAGCCCCCGGGCCTTCAGTGAGCAGTTCTTC
>.|15|.|TRBV10-3|TRBJ2-2
CAISEQGANTGELFF
TGTGCCATCAGTGAGCAGGGAGCGAACACCGGGGAGCTGTTTTTT
>TRBD1|15|.|TRBV25-1|TRBJ2-5
CASRADRGEGETQYF
TGTGCCAGCAGGGCGGACAGGGGTGAGGGCGAGACCCAGTACTTC
>.|17|few|TRBV7-4|TRBJ2-1
CASSLGSPSTKYNEQFF
TGTGCCAGCAGCTTAGGGAGTCCCTCTACGAAATACAATGAGCAGTTCTTC
>TRBD1|14|many|TRBV15|TRBJ2-3
CATSLDRGSDTQYF
TGTGCCACCAGTCTAGACAGGGGGTCAGATACGCAGTATTTT
>TRBD2|13|many|TRBV12-3/TRBV12-4|TRBJ2-1
CASSPGLAGKQFF
TGTGCCAGCAGTCCGGGACTAGCGGGAAAGCAGTTCTTC
>TRBD2|17|.|TRBV6-4|TRBJ2-3
CASSEGLAGISTDTQYF
TGTGCCAGCAGTGAAGGCCTAGCGGGGATTAGCACAGATACGCAGTATTTT
>.|14|once|TRBV25-1|TRBJ2-2
CASSESSETGELFF
TGTGCCAGCAGTGAATCTTCAGAGACCGGGGAGCTGTTTTTT
>TRBD2|18|.|TRBV6-5|TRBJ2-2
CASSYGTSGALAGGELFF
TGTGCCAGCAGTTACGGGACTAGCGGGGCCCTGGCCGGCGGGGAGCTGTTTTTT
>TRBD1|13|.|TRBV11-3|TRBJ1-1
CASSLGQGVEAFF
TGTGCCAGCAGCTTAGGGCAGGGGGTTGAAGCTTTCTTT
>.|14|.|TRBV4-3|TRBJ2-2
CASSQDNVAHGLFF
TGCGCCAGCAGCCAAGATAATGTGGCACACGGGCTGTTTTTT
>.|15|many|TRBV4-2|TRBJ2-1
CASSQGTGSYNEQFF
TGTGCCAGCAGCCAAGGTACGGGCTCCTACAATGAGCAGTTCTTC
>TRBD1|18|.|TRBV27|TRBJ1-6
CASSPRPTGTSYNSPLHF
TGTGCCAGCAGTCCCCGCCCGACAGGGACCTCCTATAATTCACCCCTCCACTTT
>.|11|few|TRBV12-3/TRBV12-4|TRBJ1-4
CASSENEKLFF
TGTGCCAGCAGTGAAAATGAAAAACTGTTTTTT
>.|15|many|TRBV7-3|TRBJ2-1
CASSSLASSYNEQFF
TGTGCCAGCAGCTCCCTAGCGAGCTCCTACAATGAGCAGTTCTTC
>TRBD1|17|many|TRBV7-9|TRBJ2-1
CASSPRDRVSSYNEQFF
TGTGCCAGCAGCCCAAGGGACAGGGTAAGCTCCTACAATGAGCAGTTCTTC
>TRBD1|15|many|TRBV6-2/TRBV6-3|TRBJ2-7
CASSLPADRAGEQYF
TGTGCCAGCAGCCTTCCAGCGGACAGGGCAGGAGAGCAGTACTTC
>.|13|.|TRBV9|TRBJ2-7
CASSTDISYEQYF
TGTGCCAGCAGCACGGACATATCCTACGAGCAGTACTTC
>.|16|few|TRBV18|TRBJ2-1
CASSPSHWTSNNEQFF
TGTGCCAGCTCACCTTCCCACTGGACAAGCAACAATGAGCAGTTCTTC
>TRBD1|15|.|TRBV2|TRBJ2-1
CASSNPPDRYNEQFF
TGTGCCAGCAGCAACCCACCGGACAGGTACAATGAGCAGTTCTTC
>TRBD2|16|many|TRBV5-6|TRBJ2-3
CASSQTSGEITDTQYF
TGTGCCAGCAGCCAAACTAGCGGGGAGATCACAGATACGCAGTATTTT
>.|14|many|TRBV24-1|TRBJ2-7
CATSVPRQIPEQYF
TGTGCCACCAGTGTCCCCCGACAGATACCCGAGCAGTACTTC
>.|16|many|TRBV20-1|TRBJ1-1
CSARDWRKIWDTEAFF
TGCAGTGCTAGAGATTGGCGGAAGATCTGGGACACTGAAGCTTTCTTT
>TRBD2|13|many|TRBV7-9|TRBJ2-3
CASSPSGPDTQYF
TGTGCCAGCAGTCCTAGCGGGCCGGATACGCAGTATTTT
>.|13|few|TRBV20-1|TRBJ2-3
CSALGYGTDTQYF
TGCAGTGCCCTAGGATACGGCACAGATACGCAGTATTTT
>.|11|.|TRBV12-3/TRBV12-4|TRBJ1-3
CANERGNTIYF
TGTGCCAACGAGAGGGGAAACACCATATATTTT
>TRBD2|12|many|TRBV10-3|TRBJ2-4
CATSGTSGTNLF
TGTGCCACCTCGGGGACTAGCGGGACCAACCTATTC
>.|14|few|TRBV6-5|TRBJ2-5
CASSYSLGSETQYF
TGTGCCAGCAGTTACTCGTTAGGGAGCGAGACCCAGTACTTC
>.|15|few|TRBV11-3|TRBJ2-3
CASSRGASLADTQYF
TGTGCCAGCAGCCGAGGGGCTAGCCTCGCAGATACGCAGTATTTT
>.|14|.|TRBV9|TRBJ2-2
CASSVDTDTGELFF
TGTGCCAGCAGCGTAGACACGGACACCGGGGAGCTGTTTTTT
>.|12|.|TRBV20-1|TRBJ1-3
CSASLSGNTIYF
TGCAGTGCTAGCCTCTCTGGAAACACCATATATTTT
>.|15|.|TRBV4-2|TRBJ2-5
CASSQGRAEQETQYF
TGTGCCAGCAGCCAAGGGCGGGCTGAGCAAGAGACCCAGTACTTC
>.|14|.|TRBV7-2|TRBJ1-4
CASRPGTTNEKLFF
TGTGCCAGCAGGCCAGGGACCACTAATGAAAAACTGTTTTTT
>TRBD2|16|few|TRBV7-2|TRBJ2-3
CASSSPRASGADTQYF
TGTGCCAGCAGCTCCCCTCGGGCTAGCGGGGCAGATACGCAGTATTTT
>TRBD1|14|few|TRBV28|TRBJ1-6
CASSPGQSASPLHF
TGTGCCAGCAGCCCGGGACAGTCCGCGTCACCCCTCCACTTT
>.|13|once|TRBV3-1|TRBJ2-3
CASSPYSTDTQYF
TGTGCCAGCAGCCCCTATAGCACAGATACGCAGTATTTT
>TRBD1|16|many|TRBV20-1|TRBJ2-4
CSAGGGQGVAKNIQYF
TGCAGTGCTGGCGGAGGACAGGGGGTGGCCAAAAACATTCAGTACTTC
>.|16|.|TRBV4-3|TRBJ1-2
CASSQGGGRDPRGYTF
TGCGCCAGCAGCCAAGGGGGGGGCAGGGACCCCCGAGGCTACACCTTC
>.|14|.|TRBV12-3/TRBV12-4|TRBJ1-4
CASRLQITNEKLFF
TGTGCCAGCAGACTTCAGATCACTAATGAAAAACTGTTTTTT
>.|14|many|TRBV12-3/TRBV12-4|TRBJ2-5
CASSFGGVGETQYF
TGTGCCAGCAGTTTTGGAGGGGTTGGGGAGACCCAGTACTTC
>.|13|many|TRBV12-3/TRBV12-4|TRBJ2-3
CASMTDPTDTQYF
TGTGCCAGCATGACAGACCCCACAGATACGCAGTATTTT
>TRBD2|15|few|TRBV12-3/TRBV12-4|TRBJ2-7
CASTRGPTSGYEQYF
TGTGCCAGCACGCGAGGTCCGACTAGCGGATACGAGCAGTACTTC
>.|19|.|TRBV4-3|TRBJ1-1
CASSQVMGVFYPMNTEAFF
TGCGCCAGCAGCCAAGTGATGGGAGTGTTCTATCCGATGAACACTGAAGCTTTCTTT
>.|12|many|TRBV20-1|TRBJ2-5
CSASSLKETQYF
TGCAGTGCTAGCTCGCTGAAAGAGACCCAGTACTTC
>.|16|few|TRBV12-3/TRBV12-4|TRBJ2-1
CASSPGERTTGNEQFF
TGTGCCAGCAGTCCCGGGGAGAGAACTACAGGAAATGAGCAGTTCTTC
>.|14|few|TRBV2|TRBJ2-2
CASSTERYTGELFF
TGTGCCAGCAGTACGGAGCGGTACACCGGGGAGCTGTTTTTT
>TRBD1|15|many|TRBV13|TRBJ2-7
CASSLGGTATYEQYF
TGTGCCAGCAGCTTAGGCGGGACAGCAACCTACGAGCAGTACTTC
>.|11|.|TRBV7-9|TRBJ2-7
CASRLGGEQYF
TGTGCCAGCAGGTTGGGCGGGGAGCAGTACTTC
>TRBD2|17|.|TRBV30|TRBJ2-3
CAWTGLAGDHPTDTQYF
TGTGCCTGGACCGGACTAGCGGGGGACCACCCTACAGATACGCAGTATTTT
>.|14|many|TRBV15|TRBJ2-1
CATSPWVYYNEQFF
TGTGCCACCAGCCCCTGGGTCTACTACAATGAGCAGTTCTTC
>TRBD1|16|.|TRBV7-9|TRBJ2-7
CASSLGGQGWTYEQYF
TGTGCCAGCAGCTTAGGGGGACAGGGATGGACCTACGAGCAGTACTTC
>TRBD1|16|.|TRBV6-2/TRBV6-3|TRBJ2-2
CASSRRTGVLPGELFF
TGTGCCAGCAGCCGCCGGACAGGGGTCCTTCCCGGGGAGCTGTTTTTT
>.|13|.|TRBV7-9|TRBJ2-5
CASSSSPSETQYF
TGTGCCAGCAGCTCATCACCGAGTGAGACCCAGTACTTC